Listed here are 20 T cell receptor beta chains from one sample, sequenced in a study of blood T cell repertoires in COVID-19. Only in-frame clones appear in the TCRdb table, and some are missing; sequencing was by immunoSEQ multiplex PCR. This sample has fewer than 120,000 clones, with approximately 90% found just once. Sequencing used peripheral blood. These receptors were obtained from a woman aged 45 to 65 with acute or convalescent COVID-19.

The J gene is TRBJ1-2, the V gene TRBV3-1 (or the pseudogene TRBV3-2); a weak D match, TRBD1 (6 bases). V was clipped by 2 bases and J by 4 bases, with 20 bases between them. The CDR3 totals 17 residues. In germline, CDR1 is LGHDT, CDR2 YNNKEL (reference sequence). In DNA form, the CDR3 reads TGTGCCAGCAGCCAACAAGCATCTGGGGGCTCGGGCTATGGCTACACCTTC. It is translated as CASSQQASGGSGYGYTF.

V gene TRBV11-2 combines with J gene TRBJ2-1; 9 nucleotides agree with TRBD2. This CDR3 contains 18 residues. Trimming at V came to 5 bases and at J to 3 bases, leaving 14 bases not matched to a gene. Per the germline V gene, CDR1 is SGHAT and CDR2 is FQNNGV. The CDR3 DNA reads TGTGCCAGCAGCCCCCGGGGACTAGCCCCGAACGGCTACAATGAGCAGTTCTTC. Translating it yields CASSPRGLAPNGYNEQFF.

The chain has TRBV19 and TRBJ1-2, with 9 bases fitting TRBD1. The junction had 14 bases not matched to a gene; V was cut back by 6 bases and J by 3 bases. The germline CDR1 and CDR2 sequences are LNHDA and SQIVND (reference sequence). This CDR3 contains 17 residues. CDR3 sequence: CASRTADRGPRDYGYTF. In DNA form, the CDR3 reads TGTGCCAGTAGAACCGCGGACAGGGGCCCCCGGGACTATGGCTACACCTTC.

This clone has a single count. The CDR3 region is CASSQGHSGNTIYF. CDR3 nucleotide sequence: TGTGCCAGCAGCCAGGGCCACTCTGGAAACACCATATATTTT. The V call is TRBV3-1 (or the pseudogene TRBV3-2), the J call TRBJ1-3; D gene unclear. CDR1 and CDR2 (germline): LGHDT, YNNKEL (reference sequence). The V and J ends lost 3 bases and 0 bases respectively, with 6 bases between them. There are 14 residues in the CDR3.

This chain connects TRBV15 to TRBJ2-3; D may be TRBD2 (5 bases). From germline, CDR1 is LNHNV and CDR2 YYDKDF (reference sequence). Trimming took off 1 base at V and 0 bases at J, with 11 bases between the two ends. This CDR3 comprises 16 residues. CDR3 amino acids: CATSRASNPSTDTQYF. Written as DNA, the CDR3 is TGTGCCACCAGCAGAGCTAGCAACCCTAGCACAGATACGCAGTATTTT.

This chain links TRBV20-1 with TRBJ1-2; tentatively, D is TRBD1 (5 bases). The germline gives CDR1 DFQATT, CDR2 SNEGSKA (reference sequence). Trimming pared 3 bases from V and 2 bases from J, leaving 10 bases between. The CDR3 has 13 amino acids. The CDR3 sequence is CSASPTGNYGYTF. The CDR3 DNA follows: TGCAGTGCTAGTCCTACAGGCAACTATGGCTACACCTTC.

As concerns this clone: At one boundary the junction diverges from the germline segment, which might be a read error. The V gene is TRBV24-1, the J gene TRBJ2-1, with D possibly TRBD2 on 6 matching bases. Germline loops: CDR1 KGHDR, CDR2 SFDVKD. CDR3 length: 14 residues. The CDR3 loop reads CATSLAAGTPRAIF. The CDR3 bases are TGTGCCACCAGTCTTGCCGCGGGGACTCCCCGAGCGATCTTC.

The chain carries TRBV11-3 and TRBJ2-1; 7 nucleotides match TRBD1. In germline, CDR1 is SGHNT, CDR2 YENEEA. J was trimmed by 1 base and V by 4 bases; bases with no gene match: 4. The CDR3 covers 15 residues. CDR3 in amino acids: CASSSTQGSYNEQFF. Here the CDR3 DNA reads TGTGCCAGCAGCTCTACACAGGGGTCCTACAATGAGCAGTTCTTC.

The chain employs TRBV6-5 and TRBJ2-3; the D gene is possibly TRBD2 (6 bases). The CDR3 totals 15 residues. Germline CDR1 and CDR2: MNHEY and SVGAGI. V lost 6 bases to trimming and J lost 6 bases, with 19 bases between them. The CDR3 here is CASRRLGGVGDTQYF. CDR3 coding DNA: TGTGCCAGCAGGCGGCTGGGGGGTGTGGGTGATACGCAGTATTTT.

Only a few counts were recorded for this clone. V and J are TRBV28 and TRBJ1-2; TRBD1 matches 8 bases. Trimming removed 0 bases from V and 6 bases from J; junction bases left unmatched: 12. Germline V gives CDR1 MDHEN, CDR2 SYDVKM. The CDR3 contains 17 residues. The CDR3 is CASSLWGGTGSDDGYTF. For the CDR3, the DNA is TGTGCCAGCAGTTTATGGGGGGGGACAGGATCGGACGATGGCTACACCTTC.

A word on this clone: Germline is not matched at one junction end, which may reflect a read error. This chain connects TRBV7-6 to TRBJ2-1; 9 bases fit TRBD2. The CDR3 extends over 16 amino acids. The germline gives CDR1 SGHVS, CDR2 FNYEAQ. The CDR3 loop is CASSLGAGGRYDEQFF. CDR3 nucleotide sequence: TGTGCCAGCAGCTTAGGGGCGGGAGGGCGCTACGATGAGCAGTTCTTC.

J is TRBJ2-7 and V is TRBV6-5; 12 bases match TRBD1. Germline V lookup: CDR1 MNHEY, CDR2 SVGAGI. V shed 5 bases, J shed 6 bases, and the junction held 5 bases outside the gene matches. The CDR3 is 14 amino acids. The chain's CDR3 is CASSRGQGAGEQYF. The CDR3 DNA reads TGTGCCAGCAGTCGGGGACAGGGGGCCGGCGAGCAGTACTTC.

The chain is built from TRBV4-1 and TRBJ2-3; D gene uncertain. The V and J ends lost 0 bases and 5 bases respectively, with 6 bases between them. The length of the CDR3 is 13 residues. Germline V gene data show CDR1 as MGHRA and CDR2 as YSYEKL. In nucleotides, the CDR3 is TGCGCCAGCAGCCAAGAGTTAGAAGATACGCAGTATTTT. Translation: CASSQELEDTQYF.

CDR3 DNA sequence: TGTGCCAGCTCACCCGGGACAGAGAACACTGAAGCTTTCTTT. The encoded protein is CASSPGTENTEAFF. This sequence joins TRBV18 and TRBJ1-1; 7 positions match TRBD1. CDR1 and CDR2 from the germline V gene are KGHSH and LQKENI. CDR3 length: 14 amino acids. The J segment lost 1 base and the V segment lost 3 bases, leaving 2 bases of the junction unmatched. Variable domain in full (rest from reference TRBV18 and TRBJ1-1): NAGVMQNPRHLVRRRGQEARLRCSPMKGHSHVYWYRQLPEEGLKFMVYLQKENIIDESGMPKERFSAEFPKEGPSILRIQQVVRGDSAAYFCASSPGTENTEAFFGQGTRLTVV.

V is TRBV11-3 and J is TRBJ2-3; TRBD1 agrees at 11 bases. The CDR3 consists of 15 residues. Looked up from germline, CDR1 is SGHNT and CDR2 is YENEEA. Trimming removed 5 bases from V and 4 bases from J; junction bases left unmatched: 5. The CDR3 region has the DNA TGTGCCAGCAGCCGCCAGGGACAGGGGGCAGATACGCAGTATTTT. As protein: CASSRQGQGADTQYF.

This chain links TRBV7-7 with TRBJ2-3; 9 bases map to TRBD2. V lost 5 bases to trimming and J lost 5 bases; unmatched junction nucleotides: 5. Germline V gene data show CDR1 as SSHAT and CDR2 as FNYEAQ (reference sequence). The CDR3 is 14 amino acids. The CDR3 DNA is TGTGCCAGCAGCCGTAGCGGGAGTGGAGATACGCAGTATTTT. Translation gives CASSRSGSGDTQYF. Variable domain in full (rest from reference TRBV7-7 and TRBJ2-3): GAGVSQSPRYKVTKRGQDVTLRCDPISSHATLYWYQQALGQGPEFLTYFNYEAQPDKSGLPSDRFSAERPEGSISTLTIQRTEQRDSAMYRCASSRSGSGDTQYFGPGTRLTVL.

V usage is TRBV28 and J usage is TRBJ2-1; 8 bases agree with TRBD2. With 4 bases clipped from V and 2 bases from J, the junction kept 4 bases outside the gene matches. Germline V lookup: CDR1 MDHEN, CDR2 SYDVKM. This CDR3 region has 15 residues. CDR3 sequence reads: CASSSSGPTYNEQFF. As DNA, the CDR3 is TGTGCCAGCAGTTCTAGCGGGCCCACCTACAATGAGCAGTTCTTC. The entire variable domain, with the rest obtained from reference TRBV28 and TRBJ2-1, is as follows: DVKVTQSSRYLVKRTGEKVFLECVQDMDHENMFWYRQDPGLGLRLIYFSYDVKMKEKGDIPEGYSVSREKKERFSLILESASTNQTSMYLCASSSSGPTYNEQFFGPGTRLTVL.

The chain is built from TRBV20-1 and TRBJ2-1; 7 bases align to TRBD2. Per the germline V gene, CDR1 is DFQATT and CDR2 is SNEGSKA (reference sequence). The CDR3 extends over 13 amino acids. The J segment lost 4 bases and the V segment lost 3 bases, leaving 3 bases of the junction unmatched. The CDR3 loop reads CSASGAGYNEQFF. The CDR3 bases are TGCAGTGCTAGTGGAGCGGGGTACAATGAGCAGTTCTTC.

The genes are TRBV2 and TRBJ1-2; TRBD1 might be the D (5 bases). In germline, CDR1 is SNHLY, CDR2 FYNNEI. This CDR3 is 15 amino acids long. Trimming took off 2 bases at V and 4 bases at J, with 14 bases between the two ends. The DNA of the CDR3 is TGTGCCAGCAGTGAACACCCAGGGAGGACCTATGGCTACACCTTC. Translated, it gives CASSEHPGRTYGYTF.

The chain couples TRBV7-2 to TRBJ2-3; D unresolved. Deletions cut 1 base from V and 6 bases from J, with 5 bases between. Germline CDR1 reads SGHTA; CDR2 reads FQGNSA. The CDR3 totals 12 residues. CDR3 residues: CASSLVFDTQYF. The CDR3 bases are TGTGCCAGCAGCTTAGTATTTGATACGCAGTATTTT.